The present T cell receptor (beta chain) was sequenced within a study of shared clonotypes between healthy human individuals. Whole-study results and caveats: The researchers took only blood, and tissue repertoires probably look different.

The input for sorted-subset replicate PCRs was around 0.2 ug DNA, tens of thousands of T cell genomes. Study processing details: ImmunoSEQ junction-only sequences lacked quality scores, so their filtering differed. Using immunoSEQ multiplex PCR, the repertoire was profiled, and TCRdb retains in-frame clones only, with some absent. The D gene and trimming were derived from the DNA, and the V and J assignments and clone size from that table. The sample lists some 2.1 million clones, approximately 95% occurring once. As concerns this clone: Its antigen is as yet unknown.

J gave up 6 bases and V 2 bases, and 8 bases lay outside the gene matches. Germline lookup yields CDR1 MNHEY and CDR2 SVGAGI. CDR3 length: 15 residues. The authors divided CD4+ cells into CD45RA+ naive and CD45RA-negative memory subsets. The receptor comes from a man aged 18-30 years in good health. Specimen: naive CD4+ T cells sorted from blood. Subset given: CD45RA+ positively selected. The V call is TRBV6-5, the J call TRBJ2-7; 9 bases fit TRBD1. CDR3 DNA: TGTGCCAGCAGTTACCCCCGGGACAGGGCGGCCGAGCAGTACTTC. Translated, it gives CASSYPRDRAAEQYF.